These T cell receptor beta chains were read from a single sample in a study of identical twins. TCRdb recomputed calls from the 5' RACE reads with MiXCR, one row per CDR3 protein. The sample lists over 600,000 distinct CDR3 sequences; less than 25% were seen once. This sample was shared with a second study, whose subject was T cells expressing NK-cell markers.

The source material was PBMCs. The source is a woman aged 18-35 years in good health. CDR3s include the opening cysteine and the closing phenylalanine or tryptophan. The order of the fields is D gene, J gene, V gene, clone size, CDR3 DNA, CDR3 protein. D genes are given only for firm matches. Where a row states a size, it is once, few, many or the class of an expanded clone; other rows omit it.

>TRBD1|TRBJ1-2|TRBV3-1|NA
TGTGCCAGCAGGGAACAGGGGGCGCACGGCTACACCTTC
CASREQGAHGYTF
>NA|TRBJ2-6|TRBV12-3/TRBV12-4|NA
TGTGCCGGCAGTTTTACTGGGGCCAACGTCCTGACTTTC
CAGSFTGANVLTF
>NA|TRBJ2-1|TRBV5-1|NA
TGCGCCAGCAGCTTGGCTTTAGTGAATGAGCAGTTCTTC
CASSLALVNEQFF
>NA|TRBJ1-1|TRBV20-1|NA
TGCAGTGCTAGAGAGGGAGCTGAAGCTTTCTTT
CSAREGAEAFF
>TRBD2|TRBJ2-7|TRBV12-3/TRBV12-4|NA
TGTGCCAGCAGCGACCTAGCGGGGTGGTCCGCCGAGCAGTACTTC
CASSDLAGWSAEQYF
>TRBD2|TRBJ2-1|TRBV6-1|few
TGTGCCAGCAGATCCGGACTAGCGGAGCCGTTACCCTACAATGAGCAGTTCTTC
CASRSGLAEPLPYNEQFF
>TRBD2|TRBJ2-3|TRBV6-2/TRBV6-3|NA
TGTGCCAGCAGACTAGGGACTAGCGGGAGGGTGCACACAGATACGCAGTATTTT
CASRLGTSGRVHTDTQYF
>TRBD1|TRBJ2-7|TRBV6-5|NA
TGTGCCAGCAGTTACACAGGGGGGTCCTACGAGCAGTACTTC
CASSYTGGSYEQYF
>NA|TRBJ2-3|TRBV7-2|NA
TGTGCCAGCAGCTTGCTAGCGCGCTCTAGCACAGATACGCAGTATTTT
CASSLLARSSTDTQYF
>NA|TRBJ2-7|TRBV7-9|few
TGTGCCAGCAGCTTGTTTGGTACAACCTACGAGCAGTACTTC
CASSLFGTTYEQYF
>TRBD2|TRBJ2-1|TRBV7-9|few
TGTGCCAGCAGCGCCTGGACTAGCGGGTCCTTCAATGAGCAGTTCTTC
CASSAWTSGSFNEQFF
>TRBD2|TRBJ2-1|TRBV7-9|NA
TGTGCCAGCGGCCAAAACGCAGCGGGAGGAAAAAATGAGCAGTTCTTC
CASGQNAAGGKNEQFF